The 21 T cell receptor beta chains given below trace back to one sample, sequenced in a study of Graves' ophthalmopathy and Graves' hyperthyroidism. TCR beta CDR3 regions were amplified from RNA transcripts. The first-round RT-PCR employed HTBI primers together with the Qiagen OneStep RT-PCR kit. A multiplex PCR was then performed as the second round. TCRdb reprocessed the multiplex PCR reads via MiXCR and lists one record per CDR3 protein. The sample records roughly 51,000 distinct CDR3 sequences, around half being singletons. The sequencing input was peripheral blood. The receptor source for this set is an adult man with Graves' ophthalmopathy.

The chain has TRBV25-1 and TRBJ2-5; the match to TRBD1 covers 11 bases. CDR1 is MGHDK, CDR2 SYGVNS, per germline. The CDR3 has 15 amino acids. Unmatched junction bases numbered 2, after V lost 3 bases and J lost 2 bases. CDR3 sequence: CASSEDRGPQETQYF. The CDR3 nucleotides read TGTGCCAGCAGTGAGGACAGGGGGCCGCAAGAGACCCAGTACTTC.

The chain employs TRBV2 and TRBJ2-3, with 10 bases lining up with TRBD2. The CDR3 extends over 14 amino acids. The V segment lost 8 bases and the J segment 1 base; nucleotides outside the gene matches: 3. Germline lookup yields CDR1 SNHLY and CDR2 FYNNEI. CDR3 loop: CASQTSGGTDTQYF. CDR3 DNA sequence: TGTGCCAGCCAAACTAGCGGGGGCACAGATACGCAGTATTTT.

This clonotype was detected ten times or more. The chain is built from TRBV5-8 and TRBJ2-5; TRBD2 is a possible D gene (5 bases). In germline, CDR1 is SGHTS, CDR2 YDEGEE. Trimming shortened V by 0 bases and J by 2 bases, and 11 bases separated the two germline ends. The CDR3 contains 15 residues. In DNA form, the CDR3 reads TGTGCCAGCAGCTTGGCCGGGATTGAGCAAGAGACCCAGTACTTC. Its protein product is CASSLAGIEQETQYF.

Many counts were recorded for this clonotype. The chain combines TRBV7-9 with TRBJ1-2; 8 nucleotides agree with TRBD1. V trimming: 0 bases; J trimming: 8 bases; junction bases outside the gene matches: 8. Looked up from germline, CDR1 is SEHNR and CDR2 is FQNEAQ (reference sequence). There are 15 residues in the CDR3. The CDR3 protein is CASSLARTGKGGYTF. The CDR3 DNA is TGTGCCAGCAGCTTAGCCCGGACAGGGAAAGGAGGCTACACCTTC.

The sample holds many counts of this clonotype. The genes are TRBV2 and TRBJ2-2; TRBD1 matches at 9 bases. Germline trimming cut 6 bases from V and 4 bases from J; bases unmatched to any gene: 6. The CDR3 runs 15 residues. Germline V gene sequence: CDR1 SNHLY, CDR2 FYNNEI. CDR3 sequence reads: CASSWTGVVTGELFF. The CDR3 DNA sequence: TGTGCCAGCAGCTGGACAGGGGTTGTCACCGGGGAGCTGTTTTTT.

This clonotype qualifies as medium-sized (0.01 to 0.1%). J is TRBJ2-7 and V is TRBV7-2, with 7 bases matching TRBD2. V gave up 0 bases and J gave up 0 bases; unmatched junction bases: 2. The CDR3 spans 15 residues. Germline V gene data show CDR1 as SGHTA and CDR2 as FQGNSA. The CDR3 region has the DNA TGTGCCAGCAGCTTAGCAGCGGGGTTCTCCTACGAGCAGTACTTC. Its translation is CASSLAAGFSYEQYF.

This chain connects TRBV20-1 to TRBJ1-6; a possible D gene is TRBD1 (6 bases). V lost 5 bases, J lost 10 bases, and 18 bases lay in between. The CDR3 consists of 14 residues. Germline CDR1 reads DFQATT; CDR2 reads SNEGSKA (reference sequence). CDR3 sequence (DNA): TGCAGTGCTGGGCTCGGGGGGGCAGAGTCACCCCTCCACTTT. Protein: CSAGLGGAESPLHF.

This clonotype was seen at least ten times. The chain uses TRBV4-2 and TRBJ2-5, with a tentative D call TRBD2 (5 bases). CDR3 length: 14 residues. Germline loops: CDR1 LGHNA, CDR2 YNFKEQ. Deletions cut 1 base from V and 7 bases from J, with 13 bases between. CDR3: CASSQVFQRMTQYF. The CDR3 region has the DNA TGTGCCAGCAGCCAAGTTTTCCAGCGGATGACCCAGTACTTC.

The chain has TRBV6-1 and TRBJ2-7, with 7 nucleotides matching TRBD2. The CDR3 consists of 15 residues. The V gene end was trimmed by 5 bases and the J gene end by 7 bases; junction bases not matched to a gene: 14. CDR1 is MNHNS and CDR2 is SASEGT in the germline V gene. The CDR3 DNA reads TGTGCCAGCAGTTGGGGGGGATCCTCCGCTAGGGAGCAGTACTTC. It is translated as CASSWGGSSAREQYF.

The chain recombines TRBV20-1 with TRBJ2-3, with TRBD2 as a possible D gene (7 bases). Germline CDR1 reads DFQATT; CDR2 reads SNEGSKA (reference sequence). The CDR3 contains 15 residues. V was pared by 4 bases and J by 0 bases, with 14 bases between. The CDR3 DNA reads TGCAGTGCTATGCCGGGGGGCGGGAGCACAGATACGCAGTATTTT. Its translation is CSAMPGGGSTDTQYF.

This clonotype was counted only a few times. The chain employs TRBV7-8 and TRBJ2-7; D is ambiguous. This CDR3 has 15 residues. Deletions cut 0 bases from V and 3 bases from J, with 12 bases between. Germline V lookup: CDR1 SGHVS, CDR2 FQNEAQ. CDR3 sequence (DNA): TGTGCCAGCAGCTTAGCTGTGGATTCCTACTACGAGCAGTACTTC. As protein: CASSLAVDSYYEQYF.

This clonotype was observed a few times. V and J are TRBV13 and TRBJ1-5; D unresolved. V shed 5 bases and J shed 7 bases, with 12 bases lying between them. The CDR3 runs 13 residues. The V gene's germline CDR1 is PRHDT and CDR2 FYEKMQ (reference sequence). The CDR3 sequence: CASSRSVGQPQHF. DNA for the CDR3: TGTGCCAGCAGCCGGTCGGTCGGGCAGCCCCAGCATTTT.

As to this clonotype: As the CDR3 is not closed by the conserved phenylalanine or tryptophan, this likely results from a read error. The DNA is left out, because the CDR3 cannot be placed on it with certainty; the CDR3 is given as TCRdb lists it. This chain connects TRBV7-2 to TRBJ2-3; the table calls TRBD1, which could not be checked here. The CDR3 is made up of 15 amino acids, end residues included. Germline V gene lookup returns CDR1 SGHTA and CDR2 FQGNSA. CDR3 in amino acids: CASSLAGRDLDTRYS.

The chain couples TRBV19 to TRBJ1-4; TRBD1 agrees at 8 bases. This CDR3 comprises 13 residues. V dropped 4 bases and J dropped 7; count of bases not matched to a gene: 2. The germline V gene has CDR1 LNHDA and CDR2 SQIVND (reference sequence). CDR3 in DNA: TGTGCCAGTAGTAAACAGGGGGTTGAAAAACTGTTTTTT. Protein product: CASSKQGVEKLFF.

Worth noting for this clonotype: This could be a read error, since a much larger clone is one nucleotide away. V usage is TRBV6-6 and J usage is TRBJ2-7; either TRBD1 or TRBD2 may fit D (6 bases each). CDR1 and CDR2 from the germline V gene are MNHNY and SVGAGI (reference sequence). V lost 0 bases and J lost 6, with 12 bases in between. This CDR3 has 14 residues. The CDR3 DNA is TGTGCCAGCAGTTACTCTGGACGGGGGCGCGAGCAGTACTTC. Translation gives CASSYSGRGREQYF.

In this sample, this clonotype turned up many times. The chain carries TRBV6-6 and TRBJ1-2; tentatively, D is TRBD1 (6 bases). CDR1 is MNHNY and CDR2 is SVGAGI in the germline V gene (reference sequence). CDR3 length equals 14 residues. The germline V and J ends were trimmed by 4 bases and 4 bases, with 13 bases remaining between them. The CDR3 sequence: CASSSASDSYGYTF. CDR3 in DNA: TGTGCCAGCAGTTCCGCCTCGGACAGCTATGGCTACACCTTC.

The chain recombines TRBV15 with TRBJ2-5, with D possibly matching TRBD1 (6 bases). The germline V gene encodes CDR1 LNHNV and CDR2 YYDKDF (reference sequence). CDR3 length: 15 amino acids. V was pared by 3 bases and J by 3 bases, with 14 bases between. CDR3 protein: CATSRGADAKETQYF. In DNA, the CDR3 is TGTGCCACCAGCAGGGGGGCAGACGCCAAAGAGACCCAGTACTTC.

This clonotype was recorded at least ten times. The chain joins TRBV5-1 to TRBJ2-2; 10 nucleotides match TRBD2. The CDR3 has 17 amino acids. CDR1 SGHRS and CDR2 YFSETQ come from the germline V gene. After removal of 5 bases from V and 2 bases from J, the junction contained 9 bases not matched to a gene. The CDR3: CASSRFLAGDNTGELFF. DNA of the CDR3: TGCGCCAGCAGTCGGTTTCTAGCGGGGGATAACACCGGGGAGCTGTTTTTT.

Ten or more counts support this clonotype. V and J are TRBV9 and TRBJ2-1, with D tentatively TRBD1 (5 bases). V shed 3 bases and J shed 3 bases, with 16 bases lying between them. Germline V gives CDR1 SGDLS, CDR2 YYNGEE. The length of the CDR3 is 16 residues. The CDR3 protein is CASSARAGLVYNEQFF. The CDR3 nucleotides are TGTGCCAGCAGCGCCCGAGCAGGGCTGGTCTACAATGAGCAGTTCTTC.

In this sample, this clonotype turned up many times. V gene TRBV10-1 combines with J gene TRBJ2-5, with 8 bases that match TRBD1. The CDR3 loop spans 14 amino acids. The germline gives CDR1 WNHNN, CDR2 SYGVQD (reference sequence). V shed 2 bases, J shed 7 bases, and the junction held 6 bases outside the gene matches. The CDR3 bases are TGCGCCAGCAGTGAGGGACAGGGTTTGGGGACCCAGTACTTC. Its protein is CASSEGQGLGTQYF.

A few counts support this clonotype. The gene calls are TRBV25-1 and TRBJ2-7; a weak D match, TRBD2 (6 bases). The CDR3 runs to 12 residues. In germline, CDR1 is MGHDK, CDR2 SYGVNS. V lost 3 bases to trimming and J lost 9 bases, with 12 bases between them. This chain's CDR3 is CASSDSGIWQYF. CDR3 nucleotides: TGTGCCAGCAGTGATAGCGGAATCTGGCAGTACTTC.